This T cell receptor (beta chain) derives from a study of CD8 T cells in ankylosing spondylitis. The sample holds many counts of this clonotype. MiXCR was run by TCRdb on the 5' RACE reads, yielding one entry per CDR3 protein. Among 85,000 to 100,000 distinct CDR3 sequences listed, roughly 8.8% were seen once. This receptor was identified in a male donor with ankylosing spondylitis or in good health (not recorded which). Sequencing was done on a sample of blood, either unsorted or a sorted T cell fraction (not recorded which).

The CDR3 loop reads CASSLRRGISSYEQYF. CDR3 nucleotide sequence: TGTGCCAGCAGCTTAAGGAGGGGGATCAGCTCCTACGAGCAGTACTTC. V and J are TRBV7-9 and TRBJ2-7; D is possibly TRBD1 or TRBD2 (6 bases each). The V end was cut by 2 bases, the J end by 0 bases, with 14 bases between. The CDR3 totals 16 residues. CDR1 and CDR2 (germline): SEHNR, FQNEAQ (reference sequence).